These 24 T cell receptor beta chains were sequenced from one sample in a study of blood T cell repertoires in COVID-19. Assay: immunoSEQ multiplex PCR; the TCRdb copy retains only in-frame clones and omits some. The sample has tens of thousands of clones, around four fifths seen once; the top ten hold roughly 2%. The sequencing input was peripheral blood. The source of these receptors is a woman aged 55-69 years with acute or convalescent COVID-19.

The V gene is TRBV29-1, the J gene TRBJ2-7; 7 nucleotides line up with TRBD2. Germline CDR1 is SQVTM and CDR2 is ANQGSEA. V gave up 7 bases and J gave up 4 bases; unmatched junction bases: 7. CDR3 length: 12 amino acids. The CDR3 DNA is TGCAGCGCGAAGACTAGCTCTTACGAGCAGTACTTC. The encoded protein is CSAKTSSYEQYF.

The chain carries TRBV30 and TRBJ1-5; D is perhaps TRBD1 (6 bases). The CDR3 extends over 13 amino acids. Trimming removed 2 bases from V and 4 bases from J, with 9 bases in between. In germline, CDR1 is GTSNPN, CDR2 SVGIG (reference sequence). The CDR3 protein is CAWSRQENQPQHF. The CDR3 nucleotides read TGTGCCTGGAGTCGACAGGAGAATCAGCCCCAGCATTTT.

The gene calls are TRBV27 and TRBJ2-3, with D uncertain. Germline V CDR1 and CDR2: MNHEY, SMNVEV (reference sequence). CDR3 size: 15 residues. V was shortened by 4 bases and J by 2 bases, with 13 bases between the two germline ends. The CDR3: CASSSSRVSTDTQYF. The CDR3 DNA reads as TGTGCCAGCAGTTCTTCCCGAGTTTCCACAGATACGCAGTATTTT.

This chain uses TRBV6-1 with TRBJ2-7, with D possibly TRBD2 on 6 matching bases. Germline V lookup: CDR1 MNHNS, CDR2 SASEGT. The CDR3 totals 15 residues. The ends were cut back, 0 bases at V and 0 bases at J, with 9 bases in the middle. CDR3 amino acids: CASSEALAPSYEQYF. CDR3 nucleotide sequence: TGTGCCAGCAGTGAAGCCCTAGCGCCCTCCTACGAGCAGTACTTC.

The genes are TRBV18 and TRBJ1-2; D possibly corresponds to TRBD1 (6 bases). Germline CDR1 reads KGHSH; CDR2 reads LQKENI. The CDR3 spans 17 residues. V lost 2 bases and J lost 4, with 20 bases in between. The CDR3 here is CASSPNRDLGLAYGYTF. Written as DNA, the CDR3 is TGTGCCAGCTCACCAAACAGGGATCTGGGCCTAGCCTATGGCTACACCTTC.

The chain uses TRBV5-4 and TRBJ1-1; D call uncertain. The CDR3 contains 14 residues. The V end lost 1 base, the J end lost 0 bases, and 7 bases lay between the germline ends. CDR1 and CDR2 from the germline V gene are SGHNT and YYREEE (reference sequence). For the CDR3, the DNA is TGTGCCAGCAGCTTGCGTAGCATGAACACTGAAGCTTTCTTT. Its protein is CASSLRSMNTEAFF.

The genes are TRBV18 and TRBJ1-2; TRBD1 matches 8 bases. This CDR3 is 15 amino acids long. J gave up 8 bases and V 4 bases, and 12 bases lay outside the gene matches. The germline V gene encodes CDR1 KGHSH and CDR2 LQKENI. Here the CDR3 DNA reads TGTGCCAGCTCACTAAACGCCCTAGACAGGGGAGGCTACACCTTC. Its protein product is CASSLNALDRGGYTF.

This chain uses TRBV7-8 with TRBJ2-7, with D tentatively TRBD2 (7 bases). Germline CDR1 SGHVS, CDR2 FQNEAQ. Trimming left V 4 bases short and J 3 bases short, with 16 bases between. CDR3 length: 15 amino acids. As DNA, the CDR3 is TGTGCCAGCAGCTCCCCGGGGAGGGGGGACTACGAGCAGTACTTC. This codes for CASSSPGRGDYEQYF.

This chain links TRBV7-2 with TRBJ2-3; 10 positions match TRBD2. The germline gives CDR1 SGHTA, CDR2 FQGNSA. The CDR3 is made up of 17 amino acids. The V gene end was trimmed by 2 bases and the J gene end by 1 base; junction bases not matched to a gene: 6. Here the CDR3 reads CASSLRSGGAGTDTQYF. In nucleotides, the CDR3 is TGTGCCAGCAGCTTAAGGAGCGGGGGGGCCGGCACAGATACGCAGTATTTT.

V gene TRBV20-1 combines with J gene TRBJ2-1; TRBD2 agrees at 7 bases. The J segment lost 0 bases and the V segment lost 3 bases, leaving 5 bases of the junction unmatched. Germline V lookup: CDR1 DFQATT, CDR2 SNEGSKA (reference sequence). The CDR3 sequence is 15 residues long. CDR3 residues: CSASPGGSSYNEQFF. The CDR3 nucleotides read TGCAGTGCTAGTCCCGGGGGGAGCTCCTACAATGAGCAGTTCTTC.

The rearrangement links TRBV30 to TRBJ1-2; D may be TRBD1 (5 bases). Germline CDR1 is GTSNPN and CDR2 is SVGIG (reference sequence). The CDR3 has 14 residues. V was clipped by 5 bases and J by 2 bases, with 15 bases between them. CDR3 amino acids: CAWGKRQLNYGYTF. CDR3 in DNA: TGTGCCTGGGGTAAAAGACAGCTCAACTATGGCTACACCTTC.

This chain uses TRBV5-1 with TRBJ2-7; 9 bases agree with TRBD2. The germline gives CDR1 SGHRS, CDR2 YFSETQ. V dropped 5 bases and J dropped 4; count of bases not matched to a gene: 7. The CDR3 extends over 14 amino acids. The CDR3 nucleotides are TGCGCCAGCAGGAGGGTAGCGGGAGAGTACGAGCAGTACTTC. Protein: CASRRVAGEYEQYF.

This chain connects TRBV5-1 to TRBJ1-4, with TRBD1 identical over 8 bases. The CDR3 covers 15 residues. The germline V gene has CDR1 SGHRS and CDR2 YFSETQ. With 0 bases clipped from V and 4 bases from J, the junction kept 2 bases outside the gene matches. The CDR3: CASSLARGLNEKLFF. The CDR3 DNA reads as TGCGCCAGCAGCTTGGCCAGGGGGCTTAATGAAAAACTGTTTTTT.

The V and J genes are TRBV6-5 and TRBJ2-5; TRBD2 matches 10 bases. In germline, CDR1 is MNHEY, CDR2 SVGAGI. The trim removed 1 base at V and 1 base at J, leaving 3 bases unmatched. The CDR3 runs to 16 residues. Written as DNA, the CDR3 is TGTGCCAGCAGTTACTGGAGCGGGGGGGCCCAAGAGACCCAGTACTTC. Translating gives CASSYWSGGAQETQYF.

In its sample, this clone was seen a few times. The chain is built from TRBV19 and TRBJ2-7, with 12 nucleotides matching TRBD2. Germline V gene lookup returns CDR1 LNHDA and CDR2 SQIVND (reference sequence). The length of the CDR3 is 16 residues. Unmatched junction bases numbered 5, after V lost 3 bases and J lost 2 bases. The CDR3 region has the DNA TGTGCCAGTAGTATCTCCCTAGCGGGAGGGGCCTACGAGCAGTACTTC. Residues: CASSISLAGGAYEQYF. The variable domain in full, completed from reference TRBV19 and TRBJ2-7, reads DGGITQSPKYLFRKEGQNVTLSCEQNLNHDAMYWYRQDPGQGLRLIYYSQIVNDFQKGDIAEGYSVSREKKESFPLTVTSAQKNPTAFYLCASSISLAGGAYEQYFGPGTRLTVT.

This clone was observed once. This chain connects TRBV29-1 to TRBJ2-2; D may be TRBD1 (6 bases). This CDR3 is built from 15 residues. V lost 5 bases and J 0 bases, leaving 13 bases between the germline ends. In germline, CDR1 is SQVTM, CDR2 ANQGSEA. For the CDR3, the DNA is TGCAGCGTTCGATTAGGGACACCGAACACCGGGGAGCTGTTTTTT. Residues: CSVRLGTPNTGELFF.

This clone was seen more than once but under ten times. The chain is built from TRBV18 and TRBJ2-7; TRBD2 matches 8 bases. The J segment lost 2 bases and the V segment lost 8 bases, leaving 17 bases of the junction unmatched. Germline CDR1 and CDR2: KGHSH and LQKENI. The CDR3 is 17 residues long. The CDR3 loop reads CASAPGVAGGHTYEQYF. CDR3 in DNA: TGTGCCAGCGCCCCAGGGGTGGCGGGGGGCCATACCTACGAGCAGTACTTC.

V is TRBV28 and J is TRBJ2-6, with D possibly matching TRBD1 (6 bases). The CDR3 extends over 15 amino acids. V lost 6 bases, J lost 0 bases, and 9 bases lay in between. The germline CDR1 and CDR2 sequences are MDHEN and SYDVKM. CDR3 sequence reads: CASRTGFSGANVLTF. CDR3 bases: TGTGCCAGCAGGACAGGCTTCTCTGGGGCCAACGTCCTGACTTTC.

This chain connects TRBV6-1 to TRBJ2-1; TRBD2 agrees at 12 bases. CDR3 length equals 15 residues. The V and J ends lost 3 bases and 5 bases, in that order; junction bases with no gene match: 2. CDR1 and CDR2 (germline): MNHNS, SASEGT. The CDR3 coding sequence is TGTGCCAGCAGTGACCTAGCGGGGGGGCACAATGAGCAGTTCTTC. Residues: CASSDLAGGHNEQFF.

V usage is TRBV5-1 and J usage is TRBJ2-5; 7 bases align to TRBD2. Per the germline V gene, CDR1 is SGHRS and CDR2 is YFSETQ. The CDR3 length is 16 residues. After removal of 3 bases from V and 5 bases from J, the junction contained 13 bases not matched to a gene. CDR3 bases: TGCGCCAGCAGCTGGGGGGGGACCCCCGGGCGGGAGACCCAGTACTTC. It codes for CASSWGGTPGRETQYF.

The J gene is TRBJ1-1, the V gene TRBV6-5; D gene unclear. Germline CDR1 is MNHEY and CDR2 is SVGAGI. Trimming removed 6 bases from V and 0 bases from J, with 8 bases in between. The CDR3 spans 13 residues. CDR3 coding DNA: TGTGCCAGCAGCGAGACTTTGAACACTGAAGCTTTCTTT. This translates into CASSETLNTEAFF.

V is TRBV5-4 and J is TRBJ2-2, with no clear D. With 6 bases removed from V and 0 bases from J, the gap between germline ends came to 12 bases. Germline values: CDR1 SGHNT, CDR2 YYREEE (reference sequence). CDR3 length: 15 amino acids. In DNA form, the CDR3 reads TGTGCCAGCACCATGCAGACTGCGAACACCGGGGAGCTGTTTTTT. It yields the protein CASTMQTANTGELFF.

This clone was detected only a few times. The V gene is TRBV5-1, the J gene TRBJ2-1, with a weak D call TRBD2 (7 bases). The V gene's germline CDR1 is SGHRS and CDR2 YFSETQ. Deletions cut 1 base from V and 3 bases from J, with 20 bases between. This CDR3 spans 18 amino acids. The CDR3 is CASSLMAGASLNYNEQFF. CDR3 DNA: TGCGCCAGCAGCTTGATGGCGGGGGCCTCACTCAACTACAATGAGCAGTTCTTC.

The CDR3 loop reads CAWRASASYEQYF. The DNA of the CDR3 is TGTGCCTGGAGGGCTAGCGCTTCCTACGAGCAGTACTTC. The rearrangement joins TRBV30 to TRBJ2-7; D may be TRBD2 (6 bases). Germline lookup yields CDR1 GTSNPN and CDR2 SVGIG (reference sequence). The CDR3 has 13 amino acids. Trimming cost V 3 bases and J 1 base, with 10 bases left between them. Combining the CDR3 with reference TRBV30 and TRBJ2-7 gives the whole variable domain SQTIHQWPATLVQPVGSPLSLECTVEGTSNPNLYWYRQAAGRGLQLLFYSVGIGQISSEVPQNLSASRPQDRQFILSSKKLLLSDSGFYLCAWRASASYEQYFGPGTRLTVT.